These T cell receptor beta chains were read from a single sample in a study of cytomegalovirus exposure and HLA in healthy donors. Only in-frame clones appear in the TCRdb table, and some are missing; sequencing was by immunoSEQ multiplex PCR. The data show 40,000 to 45,000 clones, around three quarters seen once. Sequencing input: PBMCs. These receptors came from a man aged 30-40 years in good health and CMV-seronegative. The CDR3 runs from the conserved cysteine through the conserved F or W. D genes are given only for firm matches. Clone size is not always given. Where it is, it says once, few, many or a class for expanded clones.

abundance: few; d_gene: TRBD2; len: 16; j_gene: TRBJ2-7; v_gene: TRBV6-6; CDR3aa: CASSPLGSSGRAYPYF; CDR3nt: TGTGCCAGCAGTCCCCTCGGGTCTAGCGGGAGGGCCTATCCGTACTTC
abundance: -; d_gene: -; len: 14; j_gene: TRBJ2-3; v_gene: TRBV6-4; CDR3aa: CASSEQGSTDTQYF; CDR3nt: TGTGCCAGCAGCGAGCAGGGGAGCACAGATACGCAGTATTTT
abundance: -; d_gene: TRBD1; len: 15; j_gene: TRBJ1-1; v_gene: TRBV4-3; CDR3aa: CASSQDYRGNTEAFF; CDR3nt: TGCGCCAGCAGCCAAGATTACAGGGGGAACACTGAAGCTTTCTTT
abundance: -; d_gene: TRBD1; len: 13; j_gene: TRBJ2-7; v_gene: TRBV29-1; CDR3aa: CSVLTGIGDEQYF; CDR3nt: TGCAGCGTTCTGACAGGGATTGGCGACGAGCAGTACTTC
abundance: -; d_gene: -; len: 14; j_gene: TRBJ2-5; v_gene: TRBV14; CDR3aa: CASSPGLASGAQYF; CDR3nt: TGTGCCAGCAGCCCGGGACTGGCAAGTGGAGCCCAGTACTTC
abundance: -; d_gene: TRBD1; len: 15; j_gene: TRBJ1-1; v_gene: TRBV5-4; CDR3aa: CASSFQGTGYTEAFF; CDR3nt: TGTGCCAGCAGCTTTCAGGGGACAGGGTACACTGAAGCTTTCTTT
abundance: -; d_gene: TRBD1; len: 16; j_gene: TRBJ1-2; v_gene: TRBV7-9; CDR3aa: CSSSLIGQGGFYGYTF; CDR3nt: TGTTCCAGCAGCTTGATCGGACAGGGCGGATTTTATGGCTACACCTTC
abundance: few; d_gene: -; len: 15; j_gene: TRBJ1-5; v_gene: TRBV7-2; CDR3aa: CASSLRGNTNQPQHF; CDR3nt: TGTGCCAGCAGCTTACGTGGCAATACGAATCAGCCCCAGCATTTT
abundance: -; d_gene: TRBD2; len: 16; j_gene: TRBJ2-1; v_gene: TRBV27; CDR3aa: CASTSGRLGSYNEQFF; CDR3nt: TGTGCCAGCACTAGCGGGAGGTTGGGCTCCTACAATGAGCAGTTCTTC
abundance: -; d_gene: TRBD1; len: 15; j_gene: TRBJ1-2; v_gene: TRBV7-2; CDR3aa: CASSLEGTGVGGYTF; CDR3nt: TGTGCCAGCAGCTTAGAAGGGACAGGGGTGGGTGGCTACACCTTC
abundance: -; d_gene: -; len: 14; j_gene: TRBJ2-5; v_gene: TRBV5-4; CDR3aa: CASSLEYSQETQYF; CDR3nt: TGTGCCAGCAGCTTGGAGTACAGCCAAGAGACCCAGTACTTC
abundance: -; d_gene: TRBD1; len: 15; j_gene: TRBJ1-1; v_gene: TRBV9; CDR3aa: CASSVVGTVNTEAFF; CDR3nt: TGTGCCAGCAGCGTAGTTGGGACAGTGAACACTGAAGCTTTCTTT
abundance: -; d_gene: -; len: 18; j_gene: TRBJ2-3; v_gene: TRBV5-1; CDR3aa: CASSPRPGSGTSTDTQYF; CDR3nt: TGCGCCAGCAGCCCCCGCCCGGGTAGCGGAACTAGCACAGATACGCAGTATTTT
abundance: once; d_gene: TRBD2; len: 14; j_gene: TRBJ2-1; v_gene: TRBV2; CDR3aa: CASRREGLSHEQFF; CDR3nt: TGTGCCAGCAGGCGGGAGGGCCTATCTCATGAGCAGTTCTTC
abundance: -; d_gene: -; len: 17; j_gene: TRBJ2-1; v_gene: TRBV9; CDR3aa: CASSARGPTSSYNEQFF; CDR3nt: TGTGCCAGCAGCGCCAGGGGTCCCACTAGCTCCTACAATGAGCAGTTCTTC
abundance: once; d_gene: -; len: 15; j_gene: TRBJ2-7; v_gene: TRBV7-9; CDR3aa: CASRTGSGRKSEQYF; CDR3nt: TGTGCCAGCAGAACAGGGTCGGGACGGAAAAGCGAGCAGTACTTC
abundance: -; d_gene: -; len: 13; j_gene: TRBJ2-1; v_gene: TRBV18; CDR3aa: CASSPKPGNEQFF; CDR3nt: TGTGCCAGCTCACCGAAGCCGGGGAATGAGCAGTTCTTC
abundance: few; d_gene: TRBD1; len: 16; j_gene: TRBJ2-7; v_gene: TRBV5-5; CDR3aa: CASSHIAGTGIYEQYF; CDR3nt: TGTGCCAGCAGCCATATCGCCGGGACAGGGATCTACGAGCAGTACTTC
abundance: -; d_gene: TRBD1; len: 15; j_gene: TRBJ2-2; v_gene: TRBV10-1; CDR3aa: CASSQGTANTGELFF; CDR3nt: TGCGCCAGCAGCCAAGGGACAGCGAACACCGGGGAGCTGTTTTTT
abundance: few; d_gene: TRBD2; len: 20; j_gene: TRBJ2-1; v_gene: TRBV7-3; CDR3aa: CASSFTGTSGPLSSYNEQFF; CDR3nt: TGTGCCAGCAGCTTCACCGGGACTAGCGGGCCCCTGAGCTCCTACAATGAGCAGTTCTTC
abundance: few; d_gene: TRBD1; len: 17; j_gene: TRBJ2-2; v_gene: TRBV9; CDR3aa: CASSAPNRGVNTGELFF; CDR3nt: TGTGCCAGCAGCGCTCCCAACAGGGGGGTAAACACCGGGGAGCTGTTTTTT
abundance: -; d_gene: TRBD2; len: 19; j_gene: TRBJ2-4; v_gene: TRBV14; CDR3aa: CASSLGTSGSGIAKNIQYF; CDR3nt: TGTGCCAGCAGCCTCGGGACTAGCGGGTCGGGGATAGCCAAAAACATTCAGTACTTC
abundance: -; d_gene: TRBD2; len: 16; j_gene: TRBJ2-7; v_gene: TRBV6-1; CDR3aa: CASSDWGGRPPYEQYF; CDR3nt: TGTGCCAGCAGTGACTGGGGCGGGAGGCCTCCCTACGAGCAGTACTTC
abundance: -; d_gene: TRBD1; len: 14; j_gene: TRBJ1-3; v_gene: TRBV5-1; CDR3aa: CASSAGTVGNTIYF; CDR3nt: TGCGCCAGCAGCGCTGGGACAGTAGGAAACACCATATATTTT
abundance: -; d_gene: TRBD2; len: 16; j_gene: TRBJ2-7; v_gene: TRBV6-5; CDR3aa: CASSYNVAGASYEQYF; CDR3nt: TGTGCCAGCAGTTATAACGTGGCGGGAGCCAGCTACGAGCAGTACTTC
abundance: once; d_gene: TRBD1; len: 16; j_gene: TRBJ1-5; v_gene: TRBV18; CDR3aa: CASSPRDRGAGQPQHF; CDR3nt: TGTGCCAGCTCACCCCGGGACAGGGGAGCAGGGCAGCCCCAGCATTTT
abundance: -; d_gene: TRBD1; len: 15; j_gene: TRBJ1-3; v_gene: TRBV25-1; CDR3aa: CASSTNRGRGNTIYF; CDR3nt: TGTGCCAGCAGTACAAACAGGGGCCGGGGAAACACCATATATTTT